These 4 T cell receptor beta chains came from one sample sequenced in a study of response to subunit inactivated influenza vaccine. One entry per CDR3 protein, called by TCRdb with MiXCR from the RT-PCR reads. Of about 800,000 distinct CDR3 sequences listed, about 20% are singletons. Sequencing was performed on PBMCs from blood, taken 4 to 6 days after vaccination. These receptors all stem from a man over 45 who received an inactivated influenza vaccine.

V gene TRBV29-1 combines with J gene TRBJ1-2; D gene unclear. Deletions cut 0 bases from V and 2 bases from J, with 4 bases between. The CDR3 has 12 residues. CDR1 is SQVTM, CDR2 ANQGSEA, per germline. CDR3 sequence: CSVEDRNYGYTF. For the CDR3, the DNA is TGCAGCGTTGAAGATAGGAACTATGGCTACACCTTC.

The chain employs TRBV4-3 and TRBJ1-2; D is unclear. V dropped 1 base and J dropped 8 bases, with 8 bases sitting between them. The CDR3 length is 12 residues. The germline V gene has CDR1 LGHNA and CDR2 YSLEER. Here the CDR3 reads CASSQGNGGYTF. In nucleotides, the CDR3 is TGCGCCAGCAGCCAAGGGAACGGAGGCTACACCTTC.

This sequence joins TRBV6-5 and TRBJ1-6; 8 positions match TRBD1. The CDR3 runs to 14 residues. Germline values: CDR1 MNHEY, CDR2 SVGAGI. V was clipped by 6 bases and J by 10 bases; unmatched bases: 8. The CDR3 here is CASSLGQGWSPLHF. The DNA for the CDR3 is TGTGCCAGCAGCCTTGGACAGGGTTGGTCACCCCTCCACTTT.

This clonotype was found a few times. The J gene is TRBJ2-3, the V gene TRBV29-1; D uncertain. Trimming shortened V by 7 bases and J by 6 bases, and 8 bases separated the two germline ends. The CDR3 totals 10 residues. Looked up from germline, CDR1 is SQVTM and CDR2 is ANQGSEA. The CDR3 DNA follows: TGCAGCGACTTACCGGATACGCAGTATTTT. Translation gives CSDLPDTQYF.